A single sample gave rise to the 16 T cell receptor beta chains below, sequenced in a study of T cells in Graves' hyperthyroidism and ophthalmopathy. Researchers took RNA transcripts and amplified the TCR beta CDR3 regions from them. In the first-round RT-PCR of the TCR CDR3, the HTBI primer set was used. A single record per CDR3 protein comes from TCRdb applying MiXCR to the multiplex PCR reads. The sample yields 30,000 to 45,000 distinct CDR3 sequences, around 53% seen once. The sequenced sample was blood. Source of these receptors: a man aged 35 to 55 with Graves' ophthalmopathy.

This clonotype was seen ten or more times. The chain combines TRBV6-1 with TRBJ1-5; TRBD1 might be the D (6 bases). V gave up 7 bases and J gave up 7 bases, with 11 bases separating them. CDR3 length equals 12 residues. CDR1 is MNHNS and CDR2 is SASEGT in the germline V gene. The CDR3 DNA sequence: TGTGCCAGCAAATCACAGGGACAGCCCCAGCATTTT. This gives the protein CASKSQGQPQHF.

The V and J genes are TRBV7-6 and TRBJ1-5; 9 positions agree with TRBD1. Germline CDR1 and CDR2: SGHVS and FNYEAQ. The trim removed 6 bases at V and 1 base at J, leaving 7 bases unmatched. This CDR3 region has 16 residues. The CDR3 reads CASSFSGTGSNQPQHF. In DNA form, the CDR3 reads TGTGCCAGCAGTTTCTCCGGGACAGGGAGCAATCAGCCCCAGCATTTT.

The count of this clonotype is one. The conserved closing phenylalanine or tryptophan is absent in this CDR3, likely reflecting a read error. The V call is TRBV20-1, the J call TRBJ2-7; no firm D call. Germline V gives CDR1 DFQATT, CDR2 SNEGSKA (reference sequence). The CDR3 consists of 14 residues. CDR3 region: CSAGDTDTNYEQYL. The CDR3, as DNA: TGCAGTGCTGGAGACACAGATACGAACTACGAGCAGTACCTC.

This clonotype rates as large (0.1 to 1%). The chain is built from TRBV14 and TRBJ2-2, with a tentative D call TRBD2 (5 bases). The CDR3 sequence is 14 residues long. Germline V gives CDR1 SGHDN, CDR2 FVKESK. V gave up 1 base and J gave up 5 bases, with 8 bases separating them. Written as DNA, the CDR3 is TGTGCCAGCAGCCAAGTTCGGGGAACCGGGGAGCTGTTTTTT. Protein sequence: CASSQVRGTGELFF.

The chain joins TRBV4-1 to TRBJ1-5, with a possible D match to TRBD1 (5 bases). CDR1 and CDR2 (germline): MGHRA, YSYEKL. The CDR3 consists of 16 residues. The ends were cut back, 10 bases at V and 0 bases at J, with 19 bases in the middle. The CDR3 loop is CAIRQVAGNSNQPQHF. CDR3 sequence (DNA): TGCGCCATCCGACAAGTAGCAGGGAATAGCAATCAGCCCCAGCATTTT.

This chain uses TRBV20-1 with TRBJ2-3, with D perhaps matching TRBD2 (5 bases). CDR3 length equals 14 residues. Looked up from germline, CDR1 is DFQATT and CDR2 is SNEGSKA (reference sequence). Trimming shortened V by 4 bases and J by 11 bases, and 22 bases separated the two germline ends. CDR3 protein: CSATPHRRSDEQYF. DNA for the CDR3: TGCAGTGCTACCCCCCATAGGAGGTCCGATGAGCAGTATTTT.

This rearrangement joins TRBV10-2 to TRBJ2-3, with 8 bases lining up with TRBD1. The germline CDR1 and CDR2 sequences are WSHSY and SAAADI. The V segment lost 6 bases and the J segment 0 bases; nucleotides outside the gene matches: 5. The CDR3 has 15 amino acids. The CDR3 protein is CASRLWTGSTDTQYF. CDR3 coding DNA: TGCGCCAGCAGACTCTGGACAGGGAGCACAGATACGCAGTATTTT.

For this clonotype: Sequence at one end of the junction differs from germline and may be a read error. J is TRBJ2-5 and V is TRBV7-7; D uncertain. The CDR3 length is 13 residues. Per the germline V gene, CDR1 is SSHAT and CDR2 is FNYEAQ (reference sequence). As DNA, the CDR3 is TGTGCTAGCAGCGAGGTAGCCCAAGAGACCCAGTACTTC. It encodes CASSEVAQETQYF.

This clonotype counts as medium-sized. The chain combines TRBV7-9 with TRBJ2-5, with D possibly TRBD1 on 6 matching bases. From germline, CDR1 is SEHNR and CDR2 FQNEAQ (reference sequence). The CDR3 loop spans 13 amino acids. Trimming cost V 1 base and J 4 bases, with 7 bases left between them. The CDR3 reads CASSLGGPETQYF. The CDR3 coding sequence is TGTGCCAGCAGCTTAGGGGGGCCAGAGACCCAGTACTTC.

CDR3 sequence reads: CASRENGDSETQYF. The CDR3 DNA reads as TGTGCCAGCAGGGAAAATGGTGACAGTGAGACCCAGTACTTC. V is TRBV2 and J is TRBJ2-5, with a weak D call TRBD1 (5 bases). V lost 6 bases to trimming and J lost 5 bases, with 16 bases between them. Germline V gives CDR1 SNHLY, CDR2 FYNNEI. There are 14 residues in the CDR3.

This clonotype has a single count. The rearrangement links TRBV18 to TRBJ2-7, with a tentative D call TRBD2 (7 bases). Germline values: CDR1 KGHSH, CDR2 LQKENI. The CDR3 contains 14 residues. Trimming shortened V by 2 bases and J by 6 bases, and 14 bases separated the two germline ends. This chain's CDR3 is CASSPNGGLCEQYF. The CDR3 DNA is TGTGCCAGCTCACCAAACGGGGGGCTTTGCGAGCAGTACTTC. The whole variable domain, filled in from reference TRBV18 and TRBJ2-7, reads NAGVMQNPRHLVRRRGQEARLRCSPMKGHSHVYWYRQLPEEGLKFMVYLQKENIIDESGMPKERFSAEFPKEGPSILRIQQVVRGDSAAYFCASSPNGGLCEQYFGPGTRLTVT.

CDR3 sequence reads: CSARGPVTDTQYF. The CDR3 DNA is TGCAGTGCTAGAGGCCCCGTCACAGATACGCAGTATTTT. The chain has TRBV20-1 and TRBJ2-3; D is unresolved. Germline V gene data show CDR1 as DFQATT and CDR2 as SNEGSKA (reference sequence). The CDR3 loop spans 13 amino acids. The germline V and J ends were trimmed by 1 base and 2 bases, with 7 bases remaining between them.

The chain joins TRBV11-2 to TRBJ1-2; D call uncertain. Deletions cut 5 bases from V and 12 bases from J, with 22 bases between. In germline, CDR1 is SGHAT, CDR2 FQNNGV. This CDR3 has 14 amino acids. CDR3: CASSPRVGESGNTF. The DNA of the CDR3 is TGTGCCAGCAGCCCCCGCGTGGGCGAGTCTGGAAACACCTTC.

The rearrangement links TRBV2 to TRBJ2-2; 9 bases are shared with TRBD1. Trimming at V came to 6 bases and at J to 2 bases, leaving 10 bases not matched to a gene. CDR1 and CDR2 from the germline V gene are SNHLY and FYNNEI. The CDR3 has 17 amino acids. CDR3 coding DNA: TGTGCCAGCAGCCTAGCAGGGGGACAGGGAAACACCGGGGAGCTGTTTTTT. This sequence encodes CASSLAGGQGNTGELFF.

This clonotype came up many times. The genes are TRBV5-1 and TRBJ1-2; 7 bases map to TRBD1. V shed 3 bases, J shed 6 bases, and the junction held 17 bases outside the gene matches. The CDR3 runs 17 residues. The V gene's germline CDR1 is SGHRS and CDR2 YFSETQ. The DNA for the CDR3 is TGCGCCAGCAGCTCGGGCTCCGTTCAAACAGGGGTGGATGGCTACACCTTC. Protein sequence: CASSSGSVQTGVDGYTF. Together with reference TRBV5-1 and TRBJ1-2, the CDR3 gives the full variable domain: KAGVTQTPRYLIKTRGQQVTLSCSPISGHRSVSWYQQTPGQGLQFLFEYFSETQRNKGNFPGRFSGRQFSNSRSEMNVSTLELGDSALYLCASSSGSVQTGVDGYTFGSGTRLTVV.

The genes are TRBV5-1 and TRBJ1-2, with a tentative D call TRBD1 (5 bases). Germline V gene sequence: CDR1 SGHRS, CDR2 YFSETQ. Between the trimmed V and J ends, which lost 0 bases and 4 bases, there was a span of 13 bases. CDR3 size: 15 residues. The CDR3 loop reads CASSLEQAARYGYTF. The CDR3, as DNA: TGCGCCAGCAGCTTGGAACAGGCTGCACGCTATGGCTACACCTTC.